Only one count was recorded for the clone carrying this T cell receptor (beta chain). Germline V lookup: CDR1 PRHDT, CDR2 FYEKMQ (reference sequence). The CDR3 is made up of 13 amino acids. The junction had 5 bases not matched to a gene; V was cut back by 0 bases and J by 10 bases. The data belong to a study of blood T cell repertoires in COVID-19. The method was immunoSEQ multiplex PCR; TCRdb's version includes in-frame clones alone and lacks a portion of them. The repertoire holds around 170,000 clones, around nine tenths seen once, with approximately 0.5% in the top ten. The sample consisted of peripheral blood. The sequence derives from a man aged 60 to 69 with COVID-19, enrolled during active disease. The chain joins TRBV13 to TRBJ1-2, with 7 bases identical to TRBD1. CDR3 DNA: TGTGCCAGCAGCTTAGGCCGAGGGACAGCCTACACCTTC. Amino acid sequence: CASSLGRGTAYTF.